This T cell receptor (beta chain) was captured by sequencing in a study of Ad26.COV2.S vaccination and SARS-CoV-2 variants. The overall study: Ad26.COV2.S shots went into the muscle once or twice, 56 days apart. The study's findings and limits: Possible underestimation of total T cell responses by the TCR breadth and depth analyses was noted. After vaccination, substantial breadth of spike-specific CD8+ and CD4+ responses was reported.

Treatment noted: some 20 received Ad26.COV2.S at low or high dose, single or two shots; roughly five received placebo; per-sample allocation not given. It was on day 63 after the first vaccine or placebo injection that samples were taken. An adult of 18-55 years in Boston served as donor. On this clone: Its antigen is currently unknown.

Repertoires were generated with immunoSEQ multiplex PCR, while TCRdb's copy carries only in-frame clones and drops some. The sample contains about 390,000 clones, about nine tenths of which appear only once. With 4 bases removed from V and 4 bases from J, the gap between germline ends came to 8 bases. The CDR3 extends over 13 amino acids. The germline V gene has CDR1 SGHNT and CDR2 YYREEE (reference sequence). Sequencing used peripheral blood, obtained in a trial of Ad26.COV2.S vaccine versus placebo. This chain connects TRBV5-4 to TRBJ2-2; D unresolved. This TCR was sampled from a person aged 18-65 years who received the Ad26.COV2.S COVID-19 vaccine or a placebo. The CDR3: CASSLISTGELFF. In DNA form, the CDR3 reads TGTGCCAGCAGCCTTATAAGCACCGGGGAGCTGTTTTTT. The whole variable domain, filled in from reference TRBV5-4 and TRBJ2-2, reads ETGVTQSPTHLIKTRGQQVTLRCSSQSGHNTVSWYQQALGQGPQFIFQYYREEENGRGNFPPRFSGLQFPNYSSELNVNALELDDSALYLCASSLISTGELFFGEGSRLTVL.